Shown below are 14 T cell receptor beta chains from a single sample sequenced in a study of technical replicates of blood from several donors. Here immunoSEQ multiplex PCR was the method, and the copy in TCRdb shows in-frame clones only, minus some. The repertoire holds 50,000 to 70,000 clones, 75% to 95% seen once, with under 5% in the top ten. The source material was PBMCs. Receptor source: a human donor in good health. Some clones in this sample may be carry-over from other donors' samples.

As to this clone: Germline is not matched at one junction end, which may reflect a read error. The chain couples TRBV18 to TRBJ2-7, with D possibly being TRBD1 (6 bases). CDR3 length: 15 amino acids. Germline V gene data show CDR1 as KGHSH and CDR2 as LQKENI. The CDR3 nucleotides are TGTGCCAGCTCACCAAGGTGGGACACCTCCTCCGAGCAGTACTTC. Translating gives CASSPRWDTSSEQYF.

The chain has TRBV5-1 and TRBJ2-1; D is possibly TRBD1 (6 bases). Trimming removed 2 bases from V and 6 bases from J, with 12 bases in between. Germline CDR1 and CDR2: SGHRS and YFSETQ. CDR3 length: 14 residues. CDR3 protein: CASSLTAGVNEQFF. In nucleotides, the CDR3 is TGCGCCAGCAGCTTAACGGCAGGGGTCAATGAGCAGTTCTTC.

CDR3 sequence reads: CASSWSSRTGVSDTQYF. In DNA form, the CDR3 reads TGTGCCAGCAGTTGGTCCTCCAGGACAGGGGTGTCAGATACGCAGTATTTT. This chain joins TRBV2 and TRBJ2-3, with 9 nucleotides matching TRBD1. The CDR3 extends over 17 amino acids. Germline CDR1 SNHLY, CDR2 FYNNEI. The V gene end was trimmed by 5 bases and the J gene end by 4 bases; junction bases not matched to a gene: 13.

This chain connects TRBV7-8 to TRBJ2-7; no clear D. The V gene's germline CDR1 is SGHVS and CDR2 FQNEAQ. Deletions cut 2 bases from V and 1 base from J, with 15 bases between. The CDR3 is made up of 16 amino acids. The CDR3 DNA is TGTGCCAGCAGCTTAAATCGTGGCTTTGGTTCCTACGAGCAGTACTTC. Its translation: CASSLNRGFGSYEQYF.

This clone was counted once. The rearrangement uses TRBV7-2 and TRBJ1-1, with a possible D match to TRBD1 (6 bases). The CDR3 covers 14 residues. Germline V gene sequence: CDR1 SGHTA, CDR2 FQGNSA. Trimming stripped 5 bases from V and 3 bases from J, with 13 bases between. The CDR3 coding sequence is TGTGCCAGCAGCCGGGGGGGGGCCGACACTGAAGCTTTCTTT. Translating it yields CASSRGGADTEAFF.

The V call is TRBV6-5, the J call TRBJ1-2; TRBD1 agrees at 7 bases. CDR1 and CDR2 from the germline V gene are MNHEY and SVGAGI. The trim removed 6 bases at V and 3 bases at J, leaving 1 base unmatched. The CDR3 runs 12 residues. The CDR3 reads CASRGGDYGYTF. Written as DNA, the CDR3 is TGTGCCAGCAGAGGGGGCGACTATGGCTACACCTTC.

The genes are TRBV7-2 and TRBJ2-1; TRBD2 matches 8 bases. The CDR3 has 14 amino acids. Unmatched junction bases numbered 7, after V lost 6 bases and J lost 6 bases. Looked up from germline, CDR1 is SGHTA and CDR2 is FQGNSA. CDR3 residues: CASRPAGGANEQFF. CDR3 bases: TGTGCCAGCAGGCCGGCGGGGGGAGCCAATGAGCAGTTCTTC.

CDR3 amino acids: CASSLDITNYGYTF. DNA of the CDR3: TGTGCCAGCAGCTTGGACATAACTAACTATGGCTACACCTTC. This chain connects TRBV5-5 to TRBJ1-2; D unclear. Germline V gene data show CDR1 as SGHKS and CDR2 as YYEKEE (reference sequence). Between the trimmed V and J ends, which lost 0 bases and 0 bases, there was a span of 6 bases. This CDR3 has 14 amino acids. The full variable domain, rest sourced from reference TRBV5-5 and TRBJ1-2, is DAGVTQSPTHLIKTRGQQVTLRCSPISGHKSVSWYQQVLGQGPQFIFQYYEKEERGRGNFPDRFSARQFPNYSSELNVNALLLGDSALYLCASSLDITNYGYTFGSGTRLTVV.

The CDR3 nucleotides are TGTGCCACCGCGCCGTCCATCACCACAGATACGCAGTATTTT. Protein product: CATAPSITTDTQYF. The chain couples TRBV2 to TRBJ2-3; D is uncertain. Trimming left V 10 bases short and J 2 bases short, with 16 bases between. The CDR3 extends over 14 amino acids. In germline, CDR1 is SNHLY, CDR2 FYNNEI.

The V and J genes are TRBV11-2 and TRBJ2-3, with 9 bases that match TRBD2. This CDR3 has 14 amino acids. CDR1 and CDR2 (germline): SGHAT, FQNNGV. V shed 3 bases and J 5 bases; nucleotides not matched to a gene: 3. CDR3 in DNA: TGTGCCAGCAGCTTGGCTAGCGGGAAAGATACGCAGTATTTT. Translating it yields CASSLASGKDTQYF.

J is TRBJ2-5 and V is TRBV5-4; D unclear. The germline V gene encodes CDR1 SGHNT and CDR2 YYREEE (reference sequence). The germline V and J ends were trimmed by 0 bases and 2 bases, with 5 bases remaining between them. This CDR3 is built from 13 residues. CDR3 protein: CASSLVQQETQYF. CDR3 in DNA: TGTGCCAGCAGCTTGGTGCAGCAAGAGACCCAGTACTTC.

This clone appeared a single time. The rearrangement uses TRBV19 and TRBJ2-1; a weak D match, TRBD1 (6 bases). V lost 6 bases and J lost 0, with 12 bases in between. Germline values: CDR1 LNHDA, CDR2 SQIVND (reference sequence). The CDR3 loop spans 15 amino acids. The CDR3 region is CASRAGGLSYNEQFF. In DNA form, the CDR3 reads TGTGCCAGTAGGGCTGGGGGCCTCTCCTACAATGAGCAGTTCTTC. Based on the CDR3 plus reference TRBV19 and TRBJ2-1, the full variable domain is DGGITQSPKYLFRKEGQNVTLSCEQNLNHDAMYWYRQDPGQGLRLIYYSQIVNDFQKGDIAEGYSVSREKKESFPLTVTSAQKNPTAFYLCASRAGGLSYNEQFFGPGTRLTVL.

The chain combines TRBV7-7 with TRBJ2-2; 10 positions match TRBD2. Germline CDR1 and CDR2: SSHAT and FNYEAQ (reference sequence). Unmatched junction bases numbered 3, after V lost 5 bases and J lost 0 bases. CDR3 length: 16 amino acids. CDR3 in DNA: TGTGCCAGCAGCGCCAGCGGGAGGGCGAACACCGGGGAGCTGTTTTTT. This encodes CASSASGRANTGELFF. The whole variable domain, remainder taken from reference TRBV7-7 and TRBJ2-2, is GAGVSQSPRYKVTKRGQDVTLRCDPISSHATLYWYQQALGQGPEFLTYFNYEAQPDKSGLPSDRFSAERPEGSISTLTIQRTEQRDSAMYRCASSASGRANTGELFFGEGSRLTVL.

The chain couples TRBV2 to TRBJ1-1; unclear D gene. The CDR3 extends over 13 amino acids. Germline V CDR1 and CDR2: SNHLY, FYNNEI. With 3 bases removed from V and 5 bases from J, the gap between germline ends came to 10 bases. In nucleotides, the CDR3 is TGTGCCAGCAGTGAGTACGGGGAAACTGAAGCTTTCTTT. It codes for CASSEYGETEAFF.